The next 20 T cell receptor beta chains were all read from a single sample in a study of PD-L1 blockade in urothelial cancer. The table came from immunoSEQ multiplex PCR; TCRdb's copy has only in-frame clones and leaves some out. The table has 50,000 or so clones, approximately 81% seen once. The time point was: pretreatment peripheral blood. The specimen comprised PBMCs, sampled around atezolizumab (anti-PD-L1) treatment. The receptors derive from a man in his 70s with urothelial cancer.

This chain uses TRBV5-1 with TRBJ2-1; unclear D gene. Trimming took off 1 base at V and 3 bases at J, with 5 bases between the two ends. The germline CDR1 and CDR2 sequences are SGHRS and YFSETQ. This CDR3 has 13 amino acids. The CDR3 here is CASSLTGYNEQFF. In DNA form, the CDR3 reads TGCGCCAGCAGCTTGACGGGCTACAATGAGCAGTTCTTC.

This CDR3 is CASSPRTSGDNEQFF. The DNA of the CDR3 is TGTGCCAGCAGCCCCCGGACTAGCGGGGACAATGAGCAGTTCTTC. The V and J genes are TRBV5-6 and TRBJ2-1; 12 bases agree with TRBD2. Germline trimming cut 4 bases from V and 5 bases from J; bases unmatched to any gene: 4. Germline V gives CDR1 SGHDT, CDR2 YYEEEE. This CDR3 comprises 15 residues.

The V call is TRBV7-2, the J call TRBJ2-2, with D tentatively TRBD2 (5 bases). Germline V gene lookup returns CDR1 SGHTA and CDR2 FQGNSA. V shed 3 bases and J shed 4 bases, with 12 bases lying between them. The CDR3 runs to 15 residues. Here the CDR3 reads CASSFRGSSTGELFF. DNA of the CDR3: TGTGCCAGCAGCTTCCGGGGATCGAGCACCGGGGAGCTGTTTTTT.

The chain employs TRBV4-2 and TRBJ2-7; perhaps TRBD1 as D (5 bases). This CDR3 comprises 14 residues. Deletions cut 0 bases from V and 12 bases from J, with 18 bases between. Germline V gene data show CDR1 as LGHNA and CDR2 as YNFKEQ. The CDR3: CASSQDRGSPRRYF. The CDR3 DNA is TGTGCCAGCAGCCAAGATAGGGGCAGCCCCCGACGGTACTTC.

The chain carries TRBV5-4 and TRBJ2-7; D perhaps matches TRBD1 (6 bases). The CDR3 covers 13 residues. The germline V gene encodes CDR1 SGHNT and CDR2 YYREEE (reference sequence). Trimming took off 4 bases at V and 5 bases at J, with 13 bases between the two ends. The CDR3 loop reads CASSEQGRHEQYF. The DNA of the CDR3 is TGTGCCAGCAGCGAACAGGGTCGGCACGAGCAGTACTTC.

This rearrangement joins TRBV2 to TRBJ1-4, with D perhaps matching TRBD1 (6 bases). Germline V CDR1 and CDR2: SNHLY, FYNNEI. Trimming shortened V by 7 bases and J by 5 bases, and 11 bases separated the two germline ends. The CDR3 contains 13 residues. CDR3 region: CASKRGRNEKLFF. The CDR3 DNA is TGTGCCAGCAAGCGGGGGCGGAATGAAAAACTGTTTTTT. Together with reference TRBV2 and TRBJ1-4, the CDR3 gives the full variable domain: EPEVTQTPSHQVTQMGQEVILRCVPISNHLYFYWYRQILGQKVEFLVSFYNNEISEKSEIFDDQFSVERPDGSNFTLKIRSTKLEDSAMYFCASKRGRNEKLFFGSGTQLSVL.

CDR3 protein: CASSQDGRFNEKLFF. CDR3 bases: TGCGCCAGCAGCCAAGACGGGAGGTTTAATGAAAAACTGTTTTTT. The V and J genes are TRBV4-3 and TRBJ1-4; unclear D gene. V shed 0 bases and J shed 4 bases, with 9 bases lying between them. The germline gives CDR1 LGHNA, CDR2 YSLEER. The length of the CDR3 is 15 residues.

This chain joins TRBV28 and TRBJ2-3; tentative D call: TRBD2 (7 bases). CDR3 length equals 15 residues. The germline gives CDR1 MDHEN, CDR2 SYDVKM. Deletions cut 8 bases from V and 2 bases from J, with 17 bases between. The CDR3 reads CASRVGGAPTDTQYF. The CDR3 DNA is TGTGCCAGCCGTGTGGGGGGGGCCCCCACAGATACGCAGTATTTT.

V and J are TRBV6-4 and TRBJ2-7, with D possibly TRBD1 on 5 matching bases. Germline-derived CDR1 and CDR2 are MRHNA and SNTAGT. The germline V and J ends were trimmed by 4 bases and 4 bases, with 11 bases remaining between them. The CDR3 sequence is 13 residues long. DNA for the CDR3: TGTGCCAGCAGTGTGGGCTCAGGGTACGAGCAGTACTTC. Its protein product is CASSVGSGYEQYF.

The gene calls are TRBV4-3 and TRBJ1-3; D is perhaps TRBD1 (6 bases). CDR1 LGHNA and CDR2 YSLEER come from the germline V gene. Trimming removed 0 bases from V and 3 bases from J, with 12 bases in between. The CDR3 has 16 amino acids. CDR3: CASSQEPIRGGNTIYF. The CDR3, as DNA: TGCGCCAGCAGCCAAGAACCGATCAGGGGTGGAAACACCATATATTTT.

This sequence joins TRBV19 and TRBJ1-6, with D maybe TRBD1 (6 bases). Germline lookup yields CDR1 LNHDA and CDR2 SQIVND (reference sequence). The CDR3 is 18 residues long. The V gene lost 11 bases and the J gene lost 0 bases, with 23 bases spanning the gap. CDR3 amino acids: CASQARDIFLSYNSPLHF. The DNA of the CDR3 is TGTGCCTCTCAAGCTAGGGACATCTTCCTCTCCTATAATTCACCCCTCCACTTT.

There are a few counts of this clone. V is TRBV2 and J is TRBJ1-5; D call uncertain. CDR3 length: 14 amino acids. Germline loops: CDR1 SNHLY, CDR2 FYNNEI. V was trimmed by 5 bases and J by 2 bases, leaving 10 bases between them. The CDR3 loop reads CASSQNLGNQPQHF. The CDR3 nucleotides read TGTGCCAGCAGTCAAAACTTGGGCAATCAGCCCCAGCATTTT.

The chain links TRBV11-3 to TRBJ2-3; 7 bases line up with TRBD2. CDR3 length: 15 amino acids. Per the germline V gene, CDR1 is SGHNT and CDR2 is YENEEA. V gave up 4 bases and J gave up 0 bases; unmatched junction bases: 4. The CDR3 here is CASSSSGHSTDTQYF. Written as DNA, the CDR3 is TGTGCCAGCAGCTCTAGCGGCCATAGCACAGATACGCAGTATTTT.

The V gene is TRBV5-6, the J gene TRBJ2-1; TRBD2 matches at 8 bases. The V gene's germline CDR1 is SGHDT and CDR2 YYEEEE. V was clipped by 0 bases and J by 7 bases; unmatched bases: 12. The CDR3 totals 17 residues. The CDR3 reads CASSLGPAGGVKNEQFF. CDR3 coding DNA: TGTGCCAGCAGCTTGGGTCCTGCGGGAGGTGTTAAGAATGAGCAGTTCTTC.

CDR3 coding DNA: TGTGCCAGCAGTTACTCGACAGGGTTAGGGCAGTACTTC. Protein product: CASSYSTGLGQYF. The rearrangement links TRBV6-5 to TRBJ2-7, with 7 bases aligning to TRBD1. This CDR3 comprises 13 residues. Germline V CDR1 and CDR2: MNHEY, SVGAGI. V gave up 0 bases and J gave up 9 bases; unmatched junction bases: 5.

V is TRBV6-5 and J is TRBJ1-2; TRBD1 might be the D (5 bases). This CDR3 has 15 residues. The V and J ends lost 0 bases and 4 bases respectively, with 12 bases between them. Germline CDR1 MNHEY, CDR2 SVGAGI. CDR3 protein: CASSYSRGGGYGYTF. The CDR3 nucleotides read TGTGCCAGCAGTTACTCGAGAGGCGGGGGCTATGGCTACACCTTC.

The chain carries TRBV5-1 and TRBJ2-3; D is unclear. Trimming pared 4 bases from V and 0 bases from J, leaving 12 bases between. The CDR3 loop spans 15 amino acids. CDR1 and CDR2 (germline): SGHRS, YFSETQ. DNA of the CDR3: TGCGCCAGCAGCCGTAGCTCCTCTAGCACAGATACGCAGTATTTT. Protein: CASSRSSSSTDTQYF.

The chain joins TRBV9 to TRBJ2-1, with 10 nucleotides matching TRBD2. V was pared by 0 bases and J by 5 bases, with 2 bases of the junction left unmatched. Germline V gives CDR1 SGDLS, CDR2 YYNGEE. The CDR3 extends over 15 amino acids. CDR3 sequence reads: CASSVASGSNNEQFF. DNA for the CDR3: TGTGCCAGCAGCGTAGCTAGCGGGAGTAACAATGAGCAGTTCTTC. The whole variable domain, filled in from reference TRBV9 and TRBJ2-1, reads DSGVTQTPKHLITATGQRVTLRCSPRSGDLSVYWYQQSLDQGLQFLIQYYNGEERAKGNILERFSAQQFPDLHSELNLSSLELGDSALYFCASSVASGSNNEQFFGPGTRLTVL.

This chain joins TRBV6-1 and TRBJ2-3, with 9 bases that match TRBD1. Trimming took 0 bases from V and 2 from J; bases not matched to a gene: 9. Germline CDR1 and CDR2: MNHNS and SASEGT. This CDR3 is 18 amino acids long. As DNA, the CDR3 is TGTGCCAGCAGTGAAGCTACTAGGACAGGGGAGTACACAGATACGCAGTATTTT. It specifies CASSEATRTGEYTDTQYF.

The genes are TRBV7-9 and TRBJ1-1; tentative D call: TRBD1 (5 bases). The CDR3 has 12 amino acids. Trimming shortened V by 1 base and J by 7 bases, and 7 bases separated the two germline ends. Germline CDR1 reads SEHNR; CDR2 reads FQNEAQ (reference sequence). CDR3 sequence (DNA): TGTGCCAGCAGCTTAGGGGGCGGTGAAGCTTTCTTT. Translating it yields CASSLGGGEAFF.